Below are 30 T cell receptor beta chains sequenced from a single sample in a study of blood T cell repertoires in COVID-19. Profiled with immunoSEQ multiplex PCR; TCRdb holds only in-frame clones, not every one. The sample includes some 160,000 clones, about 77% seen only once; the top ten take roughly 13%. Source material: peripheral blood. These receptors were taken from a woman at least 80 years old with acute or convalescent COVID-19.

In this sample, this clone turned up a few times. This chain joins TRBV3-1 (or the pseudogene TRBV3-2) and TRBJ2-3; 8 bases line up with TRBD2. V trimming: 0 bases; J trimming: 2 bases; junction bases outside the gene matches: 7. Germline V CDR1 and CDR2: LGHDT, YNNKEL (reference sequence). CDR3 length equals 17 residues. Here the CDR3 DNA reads TGTGCCAGCAGCCAAGAGATGATAGCGGGGCACACAGATACGCAGTATTTT. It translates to CASSQEMIAGHTDTQYF.

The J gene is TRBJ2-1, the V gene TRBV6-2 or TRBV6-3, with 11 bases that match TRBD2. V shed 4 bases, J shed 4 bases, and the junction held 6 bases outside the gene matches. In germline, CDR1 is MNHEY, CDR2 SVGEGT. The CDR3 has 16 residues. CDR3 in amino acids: CASSFGSGGAYNEQFF. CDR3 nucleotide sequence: TGTGCCAGCAGTTTCGGTAGCGGGGGGGCGTACAATGAGCAGTTCTTC.

The CDR3 nucleotides are TGTGCCAGCAGCCAGTCGACGGGAAATCAGCCCCAGCATTTT. This sequence encodes CASSQSTGNQPQHF. The chain recombines TRBV4-2 with TRBJ1-5; D is undetermined. The CDR3 spans 14 residues. In germline, CDR1 is LGHNA, CDR2 YNFKEQ. V lost 3 bases, J lost 4 bases, and 10 bases lay in between.

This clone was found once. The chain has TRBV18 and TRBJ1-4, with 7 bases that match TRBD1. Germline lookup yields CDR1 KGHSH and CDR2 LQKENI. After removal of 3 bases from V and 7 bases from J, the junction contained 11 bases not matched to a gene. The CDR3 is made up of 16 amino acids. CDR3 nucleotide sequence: TGTGCCAGCTCACCCCGAGCCGGGACAGCGCTTGAAAAACTGTTTTTT. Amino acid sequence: CASSPRAGTALEKLFF.

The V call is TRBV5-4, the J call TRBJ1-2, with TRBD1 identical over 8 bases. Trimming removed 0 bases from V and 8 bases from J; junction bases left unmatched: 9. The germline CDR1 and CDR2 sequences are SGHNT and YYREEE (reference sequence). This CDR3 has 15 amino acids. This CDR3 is CASSLGSQGARGYTF. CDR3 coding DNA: TGTGCCAGCAGCTTGGGTTCTCAGGGGGCAAGGGGCTACACCTTC.

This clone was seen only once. The DNA for the CDR3 is TGTGCCAGCAGCCAAGAGGGGGGTATGGATGAGCAGTTCTTC. It is translated as CASSQEGGMDEQFF. The V gene is TRBV3-1 (or the pseudogene TRBV3-2), the J gene TRBJ2-1; D is perhaps TRBD2 (6 bases). V was clipped by 0 bases and J by 8 bases, with 11 bases between them. Germline V gene data show CDR1 as LGHDT and CDR2 as YNNKEL (reference sequence). There are 14 residues in the CDR3.

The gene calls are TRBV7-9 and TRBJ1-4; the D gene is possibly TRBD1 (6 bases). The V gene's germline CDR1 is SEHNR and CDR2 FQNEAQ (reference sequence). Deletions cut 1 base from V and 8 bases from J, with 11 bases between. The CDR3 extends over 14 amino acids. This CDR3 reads CASSLGNREEKLFF. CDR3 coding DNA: TGTGCCAGCAGCTTAGGGAACAGGGAAGAAAAACTGTTTTTT.

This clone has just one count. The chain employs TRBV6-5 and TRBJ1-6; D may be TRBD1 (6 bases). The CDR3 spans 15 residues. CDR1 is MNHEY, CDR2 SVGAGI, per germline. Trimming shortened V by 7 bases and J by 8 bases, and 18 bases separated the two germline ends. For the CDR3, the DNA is TGTGCCAGCACCCCCAGCAGGGGAACTTATTCACCCCTCCACTTT. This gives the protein CASTPSRGTYSPLHF.

CDR3 loop: CASSSAGLGELFF. CDR3 coding DNA: TGTGCCAGCAGCTCAGCGGGACTCGGGGAGCTGTTTTTT. The chain uses TRBV5-6 and TRBJ2-2; 7 positions agree with TRBD2. From germline, CDR1 is SGHDT and CDR2 YYEEEE. J lost 7 bases, V lost 3 bases, and 3 bases had no gene match. This CDR3 has 13 amino acids.

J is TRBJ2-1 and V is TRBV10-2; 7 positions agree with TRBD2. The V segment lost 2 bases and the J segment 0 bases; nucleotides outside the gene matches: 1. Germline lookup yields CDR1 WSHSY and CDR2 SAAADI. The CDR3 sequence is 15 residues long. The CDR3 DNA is TGCGCCAGCAGTGAGGGCGGGAGCTCCTACAATGAGCAGTTCTTC. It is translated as CASSEGGSSYNEQFF.

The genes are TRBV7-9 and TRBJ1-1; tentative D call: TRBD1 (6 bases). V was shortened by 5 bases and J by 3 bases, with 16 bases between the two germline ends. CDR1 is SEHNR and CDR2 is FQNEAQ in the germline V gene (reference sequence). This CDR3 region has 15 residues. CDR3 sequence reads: CASSPWGGKDTEAFF. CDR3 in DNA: TGTGCCAGCAGCCCATGGGGGGGCAAGGACACTGAAGCTTTCTTT.

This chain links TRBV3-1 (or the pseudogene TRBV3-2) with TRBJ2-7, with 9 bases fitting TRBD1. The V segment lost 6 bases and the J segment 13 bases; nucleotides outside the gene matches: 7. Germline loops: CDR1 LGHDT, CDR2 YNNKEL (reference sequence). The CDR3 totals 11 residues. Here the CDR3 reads CASSLGQGIYF. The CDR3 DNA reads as TGTGCCAGCAGTCTAGGACAGGGGATCTACTTC.

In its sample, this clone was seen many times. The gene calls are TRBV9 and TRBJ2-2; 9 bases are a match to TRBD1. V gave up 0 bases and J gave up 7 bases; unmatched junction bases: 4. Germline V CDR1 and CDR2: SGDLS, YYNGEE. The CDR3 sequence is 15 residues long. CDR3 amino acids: CASSVVGQGFGELFF. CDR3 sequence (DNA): TGTGCCAGCAGCGTAGTGGGACAGGGCTTCGGGGAGCTGTTTTTT.

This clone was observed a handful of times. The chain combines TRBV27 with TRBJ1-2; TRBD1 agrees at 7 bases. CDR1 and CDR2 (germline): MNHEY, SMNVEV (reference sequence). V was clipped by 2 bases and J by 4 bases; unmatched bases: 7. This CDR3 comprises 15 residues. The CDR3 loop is CASSLRAGGPYGYTF. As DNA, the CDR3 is TGTGCCAGCAGTTTACGGGCAGGGGGGCCCTATGGCTACACCTTC.

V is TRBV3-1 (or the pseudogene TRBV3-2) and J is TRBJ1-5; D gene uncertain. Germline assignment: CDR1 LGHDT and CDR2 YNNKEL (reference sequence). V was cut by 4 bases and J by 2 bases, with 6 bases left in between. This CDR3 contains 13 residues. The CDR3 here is CASSPGGNQPQHF. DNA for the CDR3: TGTGCCAGCAGCCCCGGGGGCAATCAGCCCCAGCATTTT.

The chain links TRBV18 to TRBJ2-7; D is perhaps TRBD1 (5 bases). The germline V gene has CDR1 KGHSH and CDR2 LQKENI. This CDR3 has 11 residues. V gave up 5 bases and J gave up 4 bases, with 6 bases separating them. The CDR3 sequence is CASSSGYEQYF. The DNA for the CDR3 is TGTGCCAGCTCATCAGGGTACGAGCAGTACTTC.

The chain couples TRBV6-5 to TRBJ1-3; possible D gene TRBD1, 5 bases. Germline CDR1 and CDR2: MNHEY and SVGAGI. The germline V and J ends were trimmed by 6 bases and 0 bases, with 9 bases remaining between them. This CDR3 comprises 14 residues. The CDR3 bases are TGTGCCAGCAGCTGGGGCCTCTCTGGAAACACCATATATTTT. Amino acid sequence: CASSWGLSGNTIYF.

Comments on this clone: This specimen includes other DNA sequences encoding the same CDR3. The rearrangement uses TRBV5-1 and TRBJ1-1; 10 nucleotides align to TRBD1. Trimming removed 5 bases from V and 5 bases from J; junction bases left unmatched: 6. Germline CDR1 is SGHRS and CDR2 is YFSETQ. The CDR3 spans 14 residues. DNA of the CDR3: TGCGCCAGCAGGCGACAGGGGGCAATAACTGAAGCTTTCTTT. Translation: CASRRQGAITEAFF.

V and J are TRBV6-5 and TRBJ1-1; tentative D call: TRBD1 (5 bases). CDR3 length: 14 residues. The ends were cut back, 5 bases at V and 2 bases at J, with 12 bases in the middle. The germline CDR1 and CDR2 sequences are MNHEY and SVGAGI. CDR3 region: CASSPRTSNTEAFF. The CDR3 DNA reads TGTGCCAGCAGTCCCCGGACAAGTAACACTGAAGCTTTCTTT.

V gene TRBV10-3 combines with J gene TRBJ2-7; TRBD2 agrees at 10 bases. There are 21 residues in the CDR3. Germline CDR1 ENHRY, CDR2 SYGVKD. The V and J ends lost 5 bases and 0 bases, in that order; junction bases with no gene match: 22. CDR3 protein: CAISYRMTPGLARPSSYEQYF. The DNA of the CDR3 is TGTGCCATCAGTTATAGGATGACACCGGGACTAGCGCGACCGAGCTCCTACGAGCAGTACTTC.

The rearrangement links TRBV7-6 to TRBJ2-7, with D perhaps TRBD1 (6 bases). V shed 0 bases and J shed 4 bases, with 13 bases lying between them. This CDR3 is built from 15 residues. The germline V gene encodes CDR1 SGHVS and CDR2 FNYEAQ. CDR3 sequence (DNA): TGTGCCAGCAGCTTAGCGCAGGGGCCCTCTTACGAGCAGTACTTC. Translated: CASSLAQGPSYEQYF.

The CDR3 bases are TGTGCCTGGAGGGTACAGGCTAACTATGGCTACACCTTC. It encodes CAWRVQANYGYTF. The V call is TRBV30, the J call TRBJ1-2, with D possibly TRBD1 on 5 matching bases. The CDR3 runs to 13 residues. Trimming shortened V by 3 bases and J by 0 bases, and 8 bases separated the two germline ends. Per the germline V gene, CDR1 is GTSNPN and CDR2 is SVGIG (reference sequence).

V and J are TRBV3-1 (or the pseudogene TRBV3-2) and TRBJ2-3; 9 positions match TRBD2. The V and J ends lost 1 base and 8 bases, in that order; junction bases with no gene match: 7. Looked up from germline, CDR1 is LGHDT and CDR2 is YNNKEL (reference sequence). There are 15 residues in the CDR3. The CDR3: CASSQAAGGPGTQYF. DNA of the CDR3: TGTGCCAGCAGCCAAGCTGCGGGGGGGCCGGGTACGCAGTATTTT.

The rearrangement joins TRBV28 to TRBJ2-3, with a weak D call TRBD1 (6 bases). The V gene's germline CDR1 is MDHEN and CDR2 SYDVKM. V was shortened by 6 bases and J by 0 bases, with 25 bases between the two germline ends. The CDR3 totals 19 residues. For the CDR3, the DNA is TGTGCCAGCAGCCACGGACAGTACGCAACACCAGCTAGCACAGATACGCAGTATTTT. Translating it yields CASSHGQYATPASTDTQYF.

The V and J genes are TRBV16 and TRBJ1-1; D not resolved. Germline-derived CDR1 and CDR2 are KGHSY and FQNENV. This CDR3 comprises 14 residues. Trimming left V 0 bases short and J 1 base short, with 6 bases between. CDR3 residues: CASSQSNGNTEAFF. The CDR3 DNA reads TGTGCCAGCAGCCAATCCAACGGGAACACTGAAGCTTTCTTT. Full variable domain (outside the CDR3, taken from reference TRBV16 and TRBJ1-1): GEEVAQTPKHLVRGEGQKAKLYCAPIKGHSYVFWYQQVLKNEFKFLISFQNENVFDETGMPKERFSAKCLPNSPCSLEIQATKLEDSAVYFCASSQSNGNTEAFFGQGTRLTVV.

This CDR3 reads CASSQDRAVGANVLTF. CDR3 DNA sequence: TGCGCCAGCAGCCAGGACAGGGCGGTTGGGGCCAACGTCCTGACTTTC. This sequence joins TRBV5-1 and TRBJ2-6, with 8 nucleotides matching TRBD1. The trim removed 4 bases at V and 3 bases at J, leaving 6 bases unmatched. Germline V gene sequence: CDR1 SGHRS, CDR2 YFSETQ. This CDR3 is 16 amino acids long.

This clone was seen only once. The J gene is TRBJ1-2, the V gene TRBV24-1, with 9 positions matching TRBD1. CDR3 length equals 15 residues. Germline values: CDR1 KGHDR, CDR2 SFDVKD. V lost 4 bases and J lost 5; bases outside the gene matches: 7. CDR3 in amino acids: CATSDSGQGGYGYTF. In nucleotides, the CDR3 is TGTGCCACCAGTGACTCGGGACAGGGAGGTTATGGCTACACCTTC.

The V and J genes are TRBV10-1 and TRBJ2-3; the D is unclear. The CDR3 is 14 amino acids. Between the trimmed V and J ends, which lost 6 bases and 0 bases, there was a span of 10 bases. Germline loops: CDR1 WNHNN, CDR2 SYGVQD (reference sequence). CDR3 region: CASSVISSTDTQYF. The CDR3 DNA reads TGCGCCAGCAGCGTGATTAGCAGCACAGATACGCAGTATTTT.

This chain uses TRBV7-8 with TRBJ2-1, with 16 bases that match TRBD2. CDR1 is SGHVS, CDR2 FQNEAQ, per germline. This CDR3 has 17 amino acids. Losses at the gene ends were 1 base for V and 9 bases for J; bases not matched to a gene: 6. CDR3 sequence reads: CASSLVGLAGGLAEQFF. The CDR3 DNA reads TGTGCCAGCAGCTTAGTGGGACTAGCGGGGGGGCTCGCTGAGCAGTTCTTC.

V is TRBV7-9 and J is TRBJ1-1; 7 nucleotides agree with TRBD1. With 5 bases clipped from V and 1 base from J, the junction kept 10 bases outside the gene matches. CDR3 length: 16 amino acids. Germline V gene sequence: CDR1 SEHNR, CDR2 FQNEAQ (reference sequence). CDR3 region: CASSPNRGFGNTEAFF. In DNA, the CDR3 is TGTGCCAGCAGCCCGAACAGGGGATTTGGGAACACTGAAGCTTTCTTT.